The next 29 T cell receptor beta chains were all read from a single sample in a study of CD8 T cells in ankylosing spondylitis. No cognate antigen is known for these TCRs. General study results and limits: A motif of fewer than ten highly homologous TCR beta variants was seen as apparently characteristic of ankylosing spondylitis blood.

TCRdb called the 5' RACE reads again in MiXCR, with one record for every CDR3 protein. The sample holds about 220,000 distinct CDR3 sequences, 7.3% seen once. The material sequenced was blood, either unsorted or a sorted T cell fraction (not recorded which). The receptors stem from a male donor with ankylosing spondylitis.

This clonotype was recorded at least ten times. The rearrangement joins TRBV2 to TRBJ1-3; D not resolved. The length of the CDR3 is 15 residues. The V gene lost 5 bases and the J gene lost 2 bases, with 13 bases spanning the gap. Germline CDR1 SNHLY, CDR2 FYNNEI. For the CDR3, the DNA is TGTGCCAGCAGTCGGACCGGAGAACCTGGAAACACCATATATTTT. As protein: CASSRTGEPGNTIYF.

The chain employs TRBV7-8 and TRBJ2-1, with D perhaps matching TRBD1 (6 bases). The CDR3 has 14 amino acids. Germline V CDR1 and CDR2: SGHVS, FQNEAQ. V lost 8 bases to trimming and J lost 1 base, with 12 bases between them. The CDR3 region is CASSSGVSYNEQFF. The CDR3 DNA reads as TGTGCCAGCTCGTCAGGGGTTTCCTACAATGAGCAGTTCTTC. The variable domain in full, with the rest retrieved from reference TRBV7-8 and TRBJ2-1, is GAGVSQSPRYKVAKRGQDVALRCDPISGHVSLFWYQQALGQGPEFLTYFQNEAQLDKSGLPSDRFFAERPEGSVSTLKIQRTQQEDSAVYLCASSSGVSYNEQFFGPGTRLTVL.

This clonotype has just a few counts. The rearrangement uses TRBV2 and TRBJ2-1; perhaps TRBD2 as D (6 bases). Germline V CDR1 and CDR2: SNHLY, FYNNEI. The CDR3 length is 14 residues. V gave up 2 bases and J gave up 4 bases, with 9 bases separating them. The chain's CDR3 is CASSESREYNEQFF. The CDR3 region has the DNA TGTGCCAGCAGTGAATCGCGGGAATACAATGAGCAGTTCTTC.

This clonotype showed up many times. V is TRBV5-1 and J is TRBJ1-2; D unclear. The length of the CDR3 is 11 residues. Germline CDR1 and CDR2: SGHRS and YFSETQ. Trimming pared 6 bases from V and 7 bases from J, leaving 10 bases between. The DNA for the CDR3 is TGCGCCAGCATGAGGGAAGGTGGCTACACCTTC. Protein product: CASMREGGYTF.

This clonotype was recorded many times. This CDR3 reads CASSLVRSHGPTGELFF. DNA for the CDR3: TGTGCCAGCAGTTTAGTAAGATCTCACGGCCCAACCGGGGAGCTGTTTTTT. The J gene is TRBJ2-2, the V gene TRBV12-3 or TRBV12-4; no reliable D call. V was pared by 1 base and J by 5 bases, with 17 bases between. The CDR3 is 17 residues long.

This clonotype appeared many times. The V and J genes are TRBV6-2 or TRBV6-3 and TRBJ2-1; D assignment may be TRBD1 or TRBD2 (5 bases each). Germline V gives CDR1 MNHEY, CDR2 SVGEGT. The V and J ends lost 6 bases and 0 bases respectively, with 15 bases between them. The CDR3 sequence is 16 residues long. This CDR3 is CASREGTILSYNEQFF. DNA of the CDR3: TGTGCCAGCAGAGAGGGGACCATCCTCTCCTACAATGAGCAGTTCTTC.

At least ten counts were recorded for this clonotype. The chain recombines TRBV10-3 with TRBJ1-2; a possible D gene is TRBD1 (6 bases). Germline assignment: CDR1 ENHRY and CDR2 SYGVKD. V lost 4 bases and J 0 bases, leaving 12 bases between the germline ends. The CDR3 is 15 residues long. The DNA of the CDR3 is TGTGCCATCAGTGTCCAGGGGCTCGCTAACTATGGCTACACCTTC. Translated: CAISVQGLANYGYTF.

Many counts were recorded for this clonotype. The chain employs TRBV20-1 and TRBJ2-7, with D possibly called TRBD1 or TRBD2 (7 bases each). The CDR3 sequence is 15 residues long. The germline V and J ends were trimmed by 4 bases and 3 bases, with 19 bases remaining between them. Germline V gene sequence: CDR1 DFQATT, CDR2 SNEGSKA (reference sequence). As DNA, the CDR3 is TGCAGTGCTAACGGGGGGTTCGCAGGGGGCTACGAGCAGTACTTC. The encoded protein is CSANGGFAGGYEQYF.

This clonotype was seen many times. The chain has TRBV4-3 and TRBJ2-1; D gene unclear. The V end was cut by 1 base, the J end by 2 bases, with 12 bases between. Germline loops: CDR1 LGHNA, CDR2 YSLEER. The CDR3 runs 16 residues. The CDR3 coding sequence is TGCGCCAGCAGCCAAGTTAAAGAGAGCCCCTACAATGAGCAGTTCTTC. Protein: CASSQVKESPYNEQFF.

This clonotype showed up many times. This rearrangement joins TRBV7-2 to TRBJ2-7, with D unclear. The CDR3 has 14 residues. Germline lookup yields CDR1 SGHTA and CDR2 FQGNSA. Trimming left V 1 base short and J 3 bases short, with 10 bases between. CDR3 sequence (DNA): TGTGCCAGCAGCTTAGGTGACACCGTCTACGAGCAGTACTTC. It specifies CASSLGDTVYEQYF.

The sample holds many counts of this clonotype. V gene TRBV28 combines with J gene TRBJ2-1; TRBD2 agrees at 11 bases. Unmatched junction bases numbered 2, after V lost 4 bases and J lost 3 bases. CDR1 is MDHEN and CDR2 is SYDVKM in the germline V gene. The CDR3 loop spans 15 amino acids. CDR3 amino acids: CASSWLAGGYNEQFF. The CDR3 DNA reads as TGTGCCAGCAGTTGGCTAGCGGGAGGCTACAATGAGCAGTTCTTC.

This clonotype was counted at least ten times. The rearrangement links TRBV30 to TRBJ1-5; D possibly corresponds to TRBD1 (5 bases). Trimming pared 3 bases from V and 0 bases from J, leaving 12 bases between. The length of the CDR3 is 15 residues. Germline assignment: CDR1 GTSNPN and CDR2 SVGIG (reference sequence). The CDR3 DNA sequence: TGTGCCTGGAGCGAGGGGAGACATAGCAATCAGCCCCAGCATTTT. Translating it yields CAWSEGRHSNQPQHF.

This clonotype was detected ten times or more. The chain employs TRBV29-1 and TRBJ2-7; D uncertain. In germline, CDR1 is SQVTM, CDR2 ANQGSEA. CDR3 size: 11 residues. V shed 7 bases and J shed 4 bases, with 11 bases lying between them. CDR3 sequence: CSATLLYEQYF. CDR3 nucleotides: TGCAGCGCGACTCTACTGTACGAGCAGTACTTC.

The chain recombines TRBV5-6 with TRBJ2-7, with D possibly TRBD1 on 6 matching bases. CDR1 and CDR2 from the germline V gene are SGHDT and YYEEEE. The CDR3 is 17 amino acids. V was shortened by 3 bases and J by 4 bases, with 23 bases between the two germline ends. CDR3 DNA: TGTGCCAGCAGCTGGATGACAGGCTCCAAGGGAAGGTACGAGCAGTACTTC. Protein: CASSWMTGSKGRYEQYF.

This clonotype was recorded at least ten times. The chain employs TRBV13 and TRBJ2-1; 7 nucleotides match TRBD2. Germline V lookup: CDR1 PRHDT, CDR2 FYEKMQ (reference sequence). This CDR3 has 16 amino acids. Trimming took 8 bases from V and 1 from J; bases not matched to a gene: 11. This chain's CDR3 is CASGGREGRSYNEQFF. The CDR3 DNA reads TGTGCCAGCGGTGGGAGGGAGGGAAGATCCTACAATGAGCAGTTCTTC.

This clonotype was counted many times. The chain combines TRBV7-9 with TRBJ2-1, with D tentatively TRBD2 (5 bases). The V end was cut by 7 bases, the J end by 8 bases, with 15 bases between. The CDR3 consists of 13 residues. CDR1 is SEHNR and CDR2 is FQNEAQ in the germline V gene (reference sequence). CDR3 in amino acids: CASIPTVGDEQFF. CDR3 coding DNA: TGTGCCAGCATCCCTACAGTGGGAGATGAGCAGTTCTTC. Using reference TRBV7-9 and TRBJ2-1 for the parts outside the CDR3, the full variable domain is DTGVSQNPRHKITKRGQNVTFRCDPISEHNRLYWYRQTLGQGPEFLTYFQNEAQLEKSRLLSDRFSAERPKGSFSTLEIQRTEQGDSAMYLCASIPTVGDEQFFGPGTRLTVL.

Here the CDR3 DNA reads TGTGCCAGCAGCCAACGGACAGGCAGTCAGCCCCAGCATTTT. As protein: CASSQRTGSQPQHF. V and J are TRBV4-2 and TRBJ1-5; TRBD1 matches at 7 bases. Germline V gene lookup returns CDR1 LGHNA and CDR2 YNFKEQ. After removal of 2 bases from V and 6 bases from J, the junction contained 4 bases not matched to a gene. This CDR3 spans 14 amino acids.

This clonotype was detected ten times or more. The rearrangement joins TRBV4-2 to TRBJ2-7; 7 positions agree with TRBD2. The CDR3 runs 16 residues. The junction had 11 bases not matched to a gene; V was cut back by 4 bases and J by 2 bases. Germline values: CDR1 LGHNA, CDR2 YNFKEQ. The CDR3 DNA sequence: TGTGCCAGCAGCCCCGCCCAGGAGCGGGGTACCTACGAGCAGTACTTC. It is translated as CASSPAQERGTYEQYF.

This clonotype was seen a handful of times. The chain joins TRBV9 to TRBJ2-2; D unclear. Germline values: CDR1 SGDLS, CDR2 YYNGEE. This CDR3 is 14 amino acids long. Trimming left V 5 bases short and J 1 base short, with 9 bases between. CDR3 protein: CASRDRVNTGELFF. DNA for the CDR3: TGTGCCAGCAGAGATCGAGTGAACACCGGGGAGCTGTTTTTT.

This clonotype was detected many times. This chain joins TRBV18 and TRBJ2-3, with 14 nucleotides matching TRBD2. The germline gives CDR1 KGHSH, CDR2 LQKENI. This CDR3 comprises 16 residues. V gave up 4 bases and J gave up 2 bases; unmatched junction bases: 2. CDR3 residues: CASSRLAGGDTDTQYF. The DNA of the CDR3 is TGTGCCAGCTCACGACTAGCGGGAGGGGACACAGATACGCAGTATTTT.

This clonotype was detected ten times or more. V and J are TRBV7-2 and TRBJ1-1, with D unclear. Per the germline V gene, CDR1 is SGHTA and CDR2 is FQGNSA. This CDR3 spans 14 amino acids. Trimming pared 6 bases from V and 10 bases from J, leaving 21 bases between. The CDR3 nucleotides are TGTGCCAGCAGTGAGGCCCCCACACCTGATGGAGCTTTCTTT. It encodes CASSEAPTPDGAFF.

This clonotype was detected many times. The chain joins TRBV28 to TRBJ2-5, with TRBD2 as a possible D gene (5 bases). Trimming left V 3 bases short and J 0 bases short, with 11 bases between. Germline CDR1 reads MDHEN; CDR2 reads SYDVKM. This CDR3 region has 15 residues. This CDR3 reads CASSFDSDYQETQYF. The CDR3 bases are TGTGCCAGCAGTTTTGATTCGGACTACCAAGAGACCCAGTACTTC.

This clonotype was counted ten times or more. The J gene is TRBJ1-4, the V gene TRBV27; D remains unclear. V lost 0 bases and J 9 bases, leaving 8 bases between the germline ends. This CDR3 contains 13 residues. Germline V gene lookup returns CDR1 MNHEY and CDR2 SMNVEV (reference sequence). The CDR3 DNA is TGTGCCAGCAGTTTATCGATCGGGAAAAAACTGTTTTTT. Its translation is CASSLSIGKKLFF.

This clonotype was recorded at least ten times. CDR3 sequence reads: CASSPTGTQEKLFF. CDR3 DNA sequence: TGTGCCAGCAGTCCGACCGGGACTCAAGAAAAACTGTTTTTT. The gene calls are TRBV28 and TRBJ1-4, with D possibly TRBD1 on 5 matching bases. The CDR3 consists of 14 residues. In germline, CDR1 is MDHEN, CDR2 SYDVKM. With 5 bases removed from V and 8 bases from J, the gap between germline ends came to 15 bases.

This clonotype was seen a few times. The V and J genes are TRBV4-3 and TRBJ2-7, with 7 bases matching TRBD2. Trimming at V came to 1 base and at J to 6 bases, leaving 9 bases not matched to a gene. This CDR3 comprises 15 residues. Germline lookup yields CDR1 LGHNA and CDR2 YSLEER. CDR3 in amino acids: CASSQGGTGEGEQYF. DNA for the CDR3: TGCGCCAGCAGCCAAGGGGGGACCGGGGAGGGCGAGCAGTACTTC.

Many counts were recorded for this clonotype. The chain carries TRBV4-2 and TRBJ2-1, with D possibly being TRBD2 (5 bases). The CDR3 sequence is 15 residues long. CDR1 LGHNA and CDR2 YNFKEQ come from the germline V gene. Trimming removed 0 bases from V and 8 bases from J, with 14 bases in between. The DNA of the CDR3 is TGTGCCAGCAGCCAAGATCCTAGTCCCGGGGATGAGCAGTTCTTC. Protein: CASSQDPSPGDEQFF.

The rearrangement joins TRBV7-9 to TRBJ2-1; D is undetermined. The CDR3 consists of 11 residues. Per germline, CDR1 SEHNR and CDR2 FQNEAQ (reference sequence). Trimming took 1 base from V and 12 from J, leaving 7 bases between them. DNA of the CDR3: TGTGCCAGCAGCTTAGGGGCTGCGCAGTTCTTC. Encoded protein: CASSLGAAQFF.

This clonotype was seen many times. The chain recombines TRBV5-8 with TRBJ1-2; the D gene is possibly TRBD1 (5 bases). This CDR3 is 14 amino acids long. The germline V and J ends were trimmed by 6 bases and 3 bases, with 15 bases remaining between them. Per germline, CDR1 SGHTS and CDR2 YDEGEE. CDR3 residues: CASTLDKGDYGYTF. CDR3 nucleotides: TGTGCCAGCACCCTGGACAAAGGTGACTATGGCTACACCTTC.

This clonotype was counted many times. DNA of the CDR3: TGTGCCAGCAGCCAAGGGAACAGAGGGGCAGATACGCAGTATTTT. This sequence encodes CASSQGNRGADTQYF. The chain couples TRBV4-2 to TRBJ2-3; TRBD1 or TRBD2 may be the D gene (5 bases each). Trimming left V 1 base short and J 4 bases short, with 12 bases between. The germline V gene has CDR1 LGHNA and CDR2 YNFKEQ. The CDR3 spans 15 residues.